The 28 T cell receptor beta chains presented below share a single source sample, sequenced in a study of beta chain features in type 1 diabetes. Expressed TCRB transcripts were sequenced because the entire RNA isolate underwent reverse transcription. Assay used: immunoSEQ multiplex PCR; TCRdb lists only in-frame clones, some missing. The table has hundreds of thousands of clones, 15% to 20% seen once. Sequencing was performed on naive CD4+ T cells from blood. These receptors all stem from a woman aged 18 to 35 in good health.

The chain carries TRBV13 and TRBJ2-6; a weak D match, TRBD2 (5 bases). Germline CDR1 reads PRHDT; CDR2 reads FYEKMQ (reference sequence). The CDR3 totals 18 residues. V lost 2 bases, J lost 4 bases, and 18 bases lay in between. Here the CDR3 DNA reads TGTGCCAGCAGCTTACTCCGGGGATCCGTGGGAGGGGCCAACGTCCTGACTTTC. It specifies CASSLLRGSVGGANVLTF.

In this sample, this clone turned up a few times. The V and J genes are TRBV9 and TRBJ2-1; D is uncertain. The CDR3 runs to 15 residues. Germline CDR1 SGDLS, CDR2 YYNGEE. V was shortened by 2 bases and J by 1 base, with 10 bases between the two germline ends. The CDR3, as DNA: TGTGCCAGCAGCGTCATGGCGGATTCCTACAATGAGCAGTTCTTC. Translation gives CASSVMADSYNEQFF.

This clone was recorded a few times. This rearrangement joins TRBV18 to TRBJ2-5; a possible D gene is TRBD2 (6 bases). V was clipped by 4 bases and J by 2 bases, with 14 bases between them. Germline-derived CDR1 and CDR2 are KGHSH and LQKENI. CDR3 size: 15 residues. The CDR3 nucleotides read TGTGCCAGCTCACAAGGACTACCAAAACAAGAGACCCAGTACTTC. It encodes CASSQGLPKQETQYF.

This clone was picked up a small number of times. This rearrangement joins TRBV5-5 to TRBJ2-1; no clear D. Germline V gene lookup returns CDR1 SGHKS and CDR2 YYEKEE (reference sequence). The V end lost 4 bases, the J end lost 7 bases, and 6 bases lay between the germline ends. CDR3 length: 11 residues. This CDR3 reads CASSPHNEQFF. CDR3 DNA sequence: TGTGCCAGCAGCCCCCATAATGAGCAGTTCTTC.

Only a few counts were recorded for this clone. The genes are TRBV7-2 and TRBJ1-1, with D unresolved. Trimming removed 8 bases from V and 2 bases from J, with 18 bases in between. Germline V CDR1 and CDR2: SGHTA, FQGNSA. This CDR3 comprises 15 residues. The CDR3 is CASGWQSIKNTEAFF. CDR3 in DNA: TGTGCCAGCGGTTGGCAGAGTATAAAAAACACTGAAGCTTTCTTT. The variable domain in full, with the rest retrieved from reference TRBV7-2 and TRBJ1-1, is GAGVSQSPSNKVTEKGKDVELRCDPISGHTALYWYRQSLGQGLEFLIYFQGNSAPDKSGLPSDRFSAERTGGSVSTLTIQRTQQEDSAVYLCASGWQSIKNTEAFFGQGTRLTVV.

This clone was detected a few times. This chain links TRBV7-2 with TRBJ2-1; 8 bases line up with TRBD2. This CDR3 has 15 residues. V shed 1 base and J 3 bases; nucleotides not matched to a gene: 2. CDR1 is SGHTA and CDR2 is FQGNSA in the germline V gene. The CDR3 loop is CASSLGSGVYNEQFF. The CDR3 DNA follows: TGTGCCAGCAGCTTAGGTAGCGGGGTCTACAATGAGCAGTTCTTC.

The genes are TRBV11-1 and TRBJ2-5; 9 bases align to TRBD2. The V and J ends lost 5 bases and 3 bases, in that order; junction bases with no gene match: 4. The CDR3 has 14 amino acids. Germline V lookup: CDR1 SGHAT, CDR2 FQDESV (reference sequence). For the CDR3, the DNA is TGTGCCAGCAGCACGCGACTAGCGGAAGAGACCCAGTACTTC. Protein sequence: CASSTRLAEETQYF.

CDR3 in DNA: TGTGCCAGCAGCTTAGATTTTAATCAGCCCCAGCATTTT. This sequence encodes CASSLDFNQPQHF. This sequence joins TRBV7-9 and TRBJ1-5; D is unclear. V dropped 1 base and J dropped 4 bases, with 5 bases sitting between them. This CDR3 region has 13 residues. Germline-derived CDR1 and CDR2 are SEHNR and FQNEAQ (reference sequence).

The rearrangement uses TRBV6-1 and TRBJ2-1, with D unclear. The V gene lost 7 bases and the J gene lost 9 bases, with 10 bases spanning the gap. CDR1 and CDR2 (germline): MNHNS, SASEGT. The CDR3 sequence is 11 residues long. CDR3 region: CASMLGFEQFF. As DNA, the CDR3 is TGTGCCAGCATGTTAGGCTTTGAGCAGTTCTTC.

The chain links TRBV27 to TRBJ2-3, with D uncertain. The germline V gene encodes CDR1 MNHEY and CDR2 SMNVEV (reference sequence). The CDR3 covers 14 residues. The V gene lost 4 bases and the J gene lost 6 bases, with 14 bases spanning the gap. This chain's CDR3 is CASSSPRGADTQYF. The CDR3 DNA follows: TGTGCCAGCAGTTCACCTCGTGGCGCGGATACGCAGTATTTT.

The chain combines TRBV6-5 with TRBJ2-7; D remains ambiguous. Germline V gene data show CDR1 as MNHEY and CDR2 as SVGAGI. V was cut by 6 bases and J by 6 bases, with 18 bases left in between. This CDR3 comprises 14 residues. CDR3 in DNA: TGTGCCAGCAGCCAACCGGCTTCTCCTATCGAGCAGTACTTC. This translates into CASSQPASPIEQYF.

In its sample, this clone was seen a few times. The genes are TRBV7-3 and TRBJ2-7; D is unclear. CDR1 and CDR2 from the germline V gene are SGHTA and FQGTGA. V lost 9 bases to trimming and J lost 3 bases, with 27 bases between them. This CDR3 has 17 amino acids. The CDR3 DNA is TGTGCCAGGCAGGAATTGGCGTCGTATCATGGCTACTACGAGCAGTACTTC. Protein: CARQELASYHGYYEQYF.

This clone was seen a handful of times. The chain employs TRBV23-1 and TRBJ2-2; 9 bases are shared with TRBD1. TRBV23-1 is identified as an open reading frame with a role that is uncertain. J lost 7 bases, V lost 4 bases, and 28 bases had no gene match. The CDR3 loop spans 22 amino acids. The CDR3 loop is CASSPEARMAPGTGKVSGELFF. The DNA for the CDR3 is TGCGCCAGCAGTCCTGAGGCTCGGATGGCCCCCGGGACAGGGAAAGTGAGCGGGGAGCTGTTTTTT.

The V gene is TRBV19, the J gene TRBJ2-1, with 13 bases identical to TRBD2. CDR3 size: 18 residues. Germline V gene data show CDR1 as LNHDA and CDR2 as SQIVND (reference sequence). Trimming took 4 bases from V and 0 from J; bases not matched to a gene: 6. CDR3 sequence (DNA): TGTGCCAGTAGTAAGACTAGCGGGAGGTCACACTCCTACAATGAGCAGTTCTTC. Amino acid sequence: CASSKTSGRSHSYNEQFF.

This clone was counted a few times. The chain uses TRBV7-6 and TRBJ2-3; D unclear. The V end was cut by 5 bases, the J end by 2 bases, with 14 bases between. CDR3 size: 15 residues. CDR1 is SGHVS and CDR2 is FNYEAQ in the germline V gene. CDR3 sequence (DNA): TGTGCCAGCAGCACCGGTTTATGGGTCACAGATACGCAGTATTTT. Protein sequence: CASSTGLWVTDTQYF. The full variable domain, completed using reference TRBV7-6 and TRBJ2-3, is GAGVSQSPRYKVTKRGQDVALRCDPISGHVSLYWYRQALGQGPEFLTYFNYEAQQDKSGLPNDRFSAERPEGSISTLTIQRTEQRDSAMYRCASSTGLWVTDTQYFGPGTRLTVL.

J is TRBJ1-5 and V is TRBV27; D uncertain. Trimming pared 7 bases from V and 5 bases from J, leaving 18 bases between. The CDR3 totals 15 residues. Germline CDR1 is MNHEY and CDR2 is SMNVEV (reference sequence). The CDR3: CASMMRRVGDQPQHF. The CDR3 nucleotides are TGTGCCAGCATGATGAGAAGGGTGGGCGATCAGCCCCAGCATTTT.

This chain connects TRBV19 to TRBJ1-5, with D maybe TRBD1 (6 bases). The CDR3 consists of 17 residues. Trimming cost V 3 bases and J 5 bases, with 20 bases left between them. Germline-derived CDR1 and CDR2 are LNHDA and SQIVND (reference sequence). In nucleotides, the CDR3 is TGTGCCAGTAGTATCGCAGCAGGGGAAAATTTCTATCAGCCCCAGCATTTT. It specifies CASSIAAGENFYQPQHF.

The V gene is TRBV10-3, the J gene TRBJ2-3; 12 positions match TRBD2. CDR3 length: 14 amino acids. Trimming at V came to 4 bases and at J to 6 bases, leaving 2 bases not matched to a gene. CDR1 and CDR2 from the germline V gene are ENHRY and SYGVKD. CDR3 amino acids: CAISGTSGMDTQYF. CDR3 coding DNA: TGTGCCATCAGTGGGACTAGCGGGATGGATACGCAGTATTTT.

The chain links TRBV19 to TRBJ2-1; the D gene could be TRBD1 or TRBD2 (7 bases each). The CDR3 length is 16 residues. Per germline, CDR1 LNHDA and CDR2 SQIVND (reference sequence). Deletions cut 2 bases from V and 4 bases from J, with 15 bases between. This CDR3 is CASSIPGRGGYNEQFF. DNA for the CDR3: TGTGCCAGTAGTATACCGGGCAGGGGGGGGTACAATGAGCAGTTCTTC.

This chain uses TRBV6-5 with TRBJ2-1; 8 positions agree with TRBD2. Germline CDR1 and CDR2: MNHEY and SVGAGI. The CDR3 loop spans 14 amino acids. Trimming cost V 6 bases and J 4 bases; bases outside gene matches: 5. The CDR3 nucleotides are TGTGCCAGCAGGTCCCGGGGGGGGTACAATGAGCAGTTCTTC. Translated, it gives CASRSRGGYNEQFF.

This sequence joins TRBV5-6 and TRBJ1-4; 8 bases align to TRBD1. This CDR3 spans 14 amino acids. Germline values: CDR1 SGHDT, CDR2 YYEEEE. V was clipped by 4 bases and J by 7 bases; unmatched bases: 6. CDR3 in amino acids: CASSRTGHVEKLFF. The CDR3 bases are TGTGCCAGCAGCAGGACAGGGCATGTTGAAAAACTGTTTTTT.

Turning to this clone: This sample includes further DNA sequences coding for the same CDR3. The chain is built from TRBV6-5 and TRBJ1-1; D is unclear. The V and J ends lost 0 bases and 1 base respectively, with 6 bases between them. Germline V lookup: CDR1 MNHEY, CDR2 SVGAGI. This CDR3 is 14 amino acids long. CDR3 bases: TGTGCCAGCAGTTACTCGAGGCAGAACACTGAAGCTTTCTTT. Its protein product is CASSYSRQNTEAFF.

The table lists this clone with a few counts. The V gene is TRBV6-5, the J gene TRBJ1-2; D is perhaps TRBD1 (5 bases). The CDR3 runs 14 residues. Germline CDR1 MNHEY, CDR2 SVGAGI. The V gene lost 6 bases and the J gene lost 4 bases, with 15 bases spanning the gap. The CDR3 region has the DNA TGTGCCAGCAGGGGCAGGGAGTCGTTCTATGGCTACACCTTC. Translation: CASRGRESFYGYTF.

In DNA, the CDR3 is TGTGCCAGCTCTGGGGGCCTAGCGACCTACGAGCAGTACTTC. It is translated as CASSGGLATYEQYF. The chain is built from TRBV2 and TRBJ2-7; D tentatively reads TRBD1 or TRBD2 (6 bases each). V lost 8 bases, J lost 2 bases, and 16 bases lay in between. The CDR3 has 14 amino acids. CDR1 is SNHLY and CDR2 is FYNNEI in the germline V gene. Full variable domain (outside the CDR3, taken from reference TRBV2 and TRBJ2-7): EPEVTQTPSHQVTQMGQEVILRCVPISNHLYFYWYRQILGQKVEFLVSFYNNEISEKSEIFDDQFSVERPDGSNFTLKIRSTKLEDSAMYFCASSGGLATYEQYFGPGTRLTVT.

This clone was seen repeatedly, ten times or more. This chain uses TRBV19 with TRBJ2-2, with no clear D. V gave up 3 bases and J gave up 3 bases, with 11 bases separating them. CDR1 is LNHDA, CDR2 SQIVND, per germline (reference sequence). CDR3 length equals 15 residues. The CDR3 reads CASSMVTWYTGELFF. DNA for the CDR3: TGTGCCAGTAGTATGGTTACATGGTACACCGGGGAGCTGTTTTTT.

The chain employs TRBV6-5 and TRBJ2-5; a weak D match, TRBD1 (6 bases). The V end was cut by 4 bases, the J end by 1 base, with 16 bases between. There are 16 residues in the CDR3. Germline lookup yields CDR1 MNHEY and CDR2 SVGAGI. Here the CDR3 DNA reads TGTGCCAGCAGTTCCACCCCGACAGGTAGCCAAGAGACCCAGTACTTC. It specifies CASSSTPTGSQETQYF.

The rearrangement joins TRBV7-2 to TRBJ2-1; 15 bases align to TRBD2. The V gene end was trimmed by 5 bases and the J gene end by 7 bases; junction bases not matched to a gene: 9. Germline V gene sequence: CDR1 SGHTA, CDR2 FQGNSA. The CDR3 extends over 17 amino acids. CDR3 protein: CASSLRTSGRAVNEQFF. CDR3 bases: TGTGCCAGCAGCCTAAGGACTAGCGGGAGGGCCGTTAATGAGCAGTTCTTC.

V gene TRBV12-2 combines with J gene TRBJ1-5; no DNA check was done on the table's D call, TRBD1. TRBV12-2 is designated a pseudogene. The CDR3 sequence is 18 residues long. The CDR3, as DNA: TGTGCAAGTCTCAAACCGGGACAGGGACTTTATAGCAATCAGCCCCAGCATTTT. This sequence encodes CASLKPGQGLYSNQPQHF.